These 29 T cell receptor beta chains were all obtained from the same sample, sequenced in a study of human T cells and chemical hapten exposure. Time point reported: patch test 1, 2 weeks after DPC sensitization. The treatment is: therapeutic diphenylcyclopropenone sensitization with weekly scalp DPC. TCRdb redid the calling of the RACE reads with MiXCR, one entry per CDR3 protein. The repertoire holds 75,000 to 100,000 distinct CDR3 sequences, with 12% as singletons. Sequencing was performed on whole blood, taken in connection with sensitization to the hapten diphenylcyclopropenone (DPC). The receptor set was obtained from a woman aged 55-75 years with alopecia areata. Some clones in this sample may be carry-over from other donors' samples.

This clonotype was seen a handful of times. The chain recombines TRBV18 with TRBJ1-3; D not resolved. Trimming pared 2 bases from V and 3 bases from J, leaving 8 bases between. Germline V lookup: CDR1 KGHSH, CDR2 LQKENI. The CDR3 runs to 14 residues. The CDR3, as DNA: TGTGCCAGCTCACCAGAGGAAAGTGGAAACACCATATATTTT. Translation gives CASSPEESGNTIYF.

V is TRBV12-3 or TRBV12-4 and J is TRBJ2-6; D gene ambiguous. Trimming left V 4 bases short and J 4 bases short, with 8 bases between. The length of the CDR3 is 14 residues. The CDR3 loop reads CASSSPVGANVLTF. DNA of the CDR3: TGTGCCAGCAGTTCGCCCGTCGGGGCCAACGTCCTGACTTTC.

This chain uses TRBV20-1 with TRBJ2-3, with D tentatively TRBD1 (6 bases). The CDR3 extends over 15 amino acids. Germline loops: CDR1 DFQATT, CDR2 SNEGSKA (reference sequence). Trimming removed 5 bases at V and 0 bases at J, with 15 bases between. CDR3 in amino acids: CSAFGQLTSTDTQYF. The DNA of the CDR3 is TGCAGTGCTTTCGGACAGCTTACTAGCACAGATACGCAGTATTTT.

This clonotype was recorded a few times. CDR3 amino acids: CASSRTSVTDTQYF. Here the CDR3 DNA reads TGTGCCAGCAGCAGGACTAGCGTCACAGATACGCAGTATTTT. V usage is TRBV11-2 and J usage is TRBJ2-3; 9 bases match TRBD2. This CDR3 has 14 amino acids. V trimming: 5 bases; J trimming: 2 bases; junction bases outside the gene matches: 2. Per the germline V gene, CDR1 is SGHAT and CDR2 is FQNNGV.

A few counts support this clonotype. The V and J genes are TRBV2 and TRBJ1-1; a weak D match, TRBD1 (6 bases). Trimming took 4 bases from V and 5 from J, leaving 14 bases between them. CDR3 size: 14 residues. In germline, CDR1 is SNHLY, CDR2 FYNNEI. The CDR3 loop is CASSVRGVGTEAFF. The CDR3, as DNA: TGTGCCAGCAGTGTTAGGGGGGTCGGGACTGAAGCTTTCTTT.

Concerning this clonotype itself: Possible read error: a much larger clone is one base away. The chain uses TRBV20-1 and TRBJ1-2; D ambiguous. CDR3 length: 13 residues. CDR1 and CDR2 from the germline V gene are DFQATT and SNEGSKA (reference sequence). V lost 0 bases and J lost 8, with 13 bases in between. CDR3 loop: CSARDGTGLGYTF. As DNA, the CDR3 is TGCAGTGCTAGAGATGGCACGGGGTTAGGCTACACCTTC.

This rearrangement joins TRBV7-3 to TRBJ1-1; D perhaps matches TRBD1 (6 bases). The CDR3 sequence is 15 residues long. Trimming removed 4 bases at V and 0 bases at J, with 12 bases between. Per germline, CDR1 SGHTA and CDR2 FQGTGA. CDR3 in amino acids: CASSSTGQLNTEAFF. The CDR3 DNA is TGTGCCAGCAGCTCCACCGGACAGTTGAACACTGAAGCTTTCTTT.

In its sample, this clonotype was seen many times. V usage is TRBV27 and J usage is TRBJ2-1; 7 bases are a match to TRBD1. Germline CDR1 is MNHEY and CDR2 is SMNVEV (reference sequence). The CDR3 totals 16 residues. V was pared by 10 bases and J by 2 bases, with 14 bases of the junction left unmatched. CDR3 protein: CAILSPQGRPYNEQFF. The CDR3 DNA follows: TGTGCCATCCTTAGCCCACAGGGGCGCCCCTACAATGAGCAGTTCTTC.

The chain joins TRBV10-3 to TRBJ2-3; maybe TRBD1 (6 bases). Germline V lookup: CDR1 ENHRY, CDR2 SYGVKD. Trimming left V 10 bases short and J 0 bases short, with 14 bases between. This CDR3 is built from 14 residues. The CDR3: CASHRGQSTDTQYF. Here the CDR3 DNA reads TGTGCCAGCCACCGCGGACAGAGCACAGATACGCAGTATTTT.

This clonotype was found a few times. The chain carries TRBV4-1 and TRBJ2-3; D not resolved. Germline V gene sequence: CDR1 MGHRA, CDR2 YSYEKL. This CDR3 has 13 residues. V was pared by 2 bases and J by 3 bases, with 6 bases between. The CDR3 reads CASSQWETDTQYF. DNA of the CDR3: TGCGCCAGCAGCCAATGGGAAACAGATACGCAGTATTTT.

This clonotype was detected a few times. The gene calls are TRBV4-2 and TRBJ2-6, with 9 nucleotides matching TRBD1. This CDR3 region has 16 residues. Germline CDR1 reads LGHNA; CDR2 reads YNFKEQ. After removal of 4 bases from V and 2 bases from J, the junction contained 3 bases not matched to a gene. The CDR3 DNA is TGTGCCAGCAGCCCAAGACAGGGGGCTGGGGCCAACGTCCTGACTTTC. Amino acids: CASSPRQGAGANVLTF.

This clonotype turned up a few times. The chain employs TRBV7-2 and TRBJ2-1, with 10 bases fitting TRBD1. This CDR3 has 16 residues. Germline assignment: CDR1 SGHTA and CDR2 FQGNSA. The ends lost 1 base at V and 4 bases at J; junction bases unmatched: 4. CDR3 region: CASSLDRDRGYNEQFF. The CDR3 bases are TGTGCCAGCAGCTTAGACCGGGACAGGGGTTACAATGAGCAGTTCTTC.

This clonotype turned up a few times. In DNA, the CDR3 is TGTGCCAGCTCACCAAGGGGCCAAGAAGCTTTCTTT. Translation: CASSPRGQEAFF. This chain uses TRBV18 with TRBJ1-1, with a weak D call TRBD1 (5 bases). V was shortened by 2 bases and J by 8 bases, with 9 bases between the two germline ends. This CDR3 is built from 12 residues. CDR1 is KGHSH and CDR2 is LQKENI in the germline V gene.

This clonotype was counted at least ten times. Here the CDR3 DNA reads TGTGCCAGCAGGCAGGGACTAGCGGAAGCCAAGGTCCAAGAGACCCAGTACTTC. It is translated as CASRQGLAEAKVQETQYF. The J gene is TRBJ2-5, the V gene TRBV5-4; 11 positions match TRBD2. The CDR3 is made up of 18 amino acids. V was clipped by 5 bases and J by 1 base; unmatched bases: 13. CDR1 SGHNT and CDR2 YYREEE come from the germline V gene (reference sequence).

The chain is built from TRBV30 and TRBJ2-3; 10 bases agree with TRBD1. J gave up 3 bases and V 2 bases, and 8 bases lay outside the gene matches. The V gene's germline CDR1 is GTSNPN and CDR2 SVGIG (reference sequence). The CDR3 runs 16 residues. DNA of the CDR3: TGTGCCTGGAGTCCGAGGACAGGGGGAGTTACAGATACGCAGTATTTT. Translating gives CAWSPRTGGVTDTQYF.

Ten or more counts support this clonotype. The gene calls are TRBV29-1 and TRBJ1-1, with D perhaps TRBD1 (6 bases). The V gene's germline CDR1 is SQVTM and CDR2 ANQGSEA. The CDR3 has 13 amino acids. Deletions cut 7 bases from V and 5 bases from J, with 17 bases between. CDR3 coding DNA: TGCAGCGCCATCTACATAGGGGGAACTGAAGCTTTCTTT. Its protein product is CSAIYIGGTEAFF.

This clonotype was counted many times. The chain is built from TRBV3-1 and TRBJ1-4, with D maybe TRBD1 (5 bases). The germline V gene has CDR1 LGHDT and CDR2 YNNKEL (reference sequence). The length of the CDR3 is 15 residues. Trimming removed 4 bases from V and 7 bases from J, with 16 bases in between. The CDR3 DNA follows: TGTGCCAGCAGCCCTCGACGGGGGTTCGGTGAAAAACTGTTTTTT. Its translation: CASSPRRGFGEKLFF.

Many counts were recorded for this clonotype. The chain carries TRBV5-1 and TRBJ2-5; 7 bases are shared with TRBD2. Germline CDR1 and CDR2: SGHRS and YFSETQ. J lost 5 bases, V lost 4 bases, and 14 bases had no gene match. CDR3 length equals 16 residues. CDR3 sequence (DNA): TGCGCCAGCAGCAGGGGACCCGCCGGACTAGGGGAGACCCAGTACTTC. Translating gives CASSRGPAGLGETQYF.

This chain uses TRBV2 with TRBJ2-5, with D possibly matching TRBD2 (6 bases). Between the trimmed V and J ends, which lost 9 bases and 5 bases, there was a span of 16 bases. Germline-derived CDR1 and CDR2 are SNHLY and FYNNEI. This CDR3 is 13 amino acids long. The CDR3 nucleotides read TGTGCCAGTGGGACTTCCTCACGGGAGACCCAGTACTTC. It specifies CASGTSSRETQYF.

This clonotype has at least ten counts. V usage is TRBV6-1 and J usage is TRBJ2-3; D unresolved. Germline-derived CDR1 and CDR2 are MNHNS and SASEGT. The V end was cut by 3 bases, the J end by 2 bases, with 6 bases between. The CDR3 contains 13 residues. Here the CDR3 reads CASSDYFTDTQYF. CDR3 nucleotides: TGTGCCAGCAGTGACTACTTCACAGATACGCAGTATTTT.

This clonotype has just a few counts. This chain joins TRBV7-9 and TRBJ1-1; weak D call: TRBD1 (5 bases). Germline CDR1 and CDR2: SEHNR and FQNEAQ (reference sequence). This CDR3 has 14 residues. Trimming removed 5 bases from V and 8 bases from J, with 18 bases in between. The CDR3 reads CASSRIVGREEAFF. In DNA form, the CDR3 reads TGTGCCAGCAGCCGGATTGTGGGCAGGGAAGAAGCTTTCTTT.

This clonotype has a handful of counts. The V gene is TRBV20-1, the J gene TRBJ1-6; 7 bases map to TRBD1. Germline V gene lookup returns CDR1 DFQATT and CDR2 SNEGSKA (reference sequence). The CDR3 sequence is 14 residues long. V dropped 5 bases and J dropped 7; count of bases not matched to a gene: 8. The DNA of the CDR3 is TGCAGTGCTGGTCGGGACAGAGGAAATTCACCCCTCCACTTT. Amino acids: CSAGRDRGNSPLHF.

This clonotype was counted at least ten times. The rearrangement uses TRBV11-2 and TRBJ1-1; D unresolved. The V and J ends lost 5 bases and 9 bases respectively, with 10 bases between them. Per the germline V gene, CDR1 is SGHAT and CDR2 is FQNNGV. This CDR3 contains 11 residues. CDR3 coding DNA: TGTGCCAGCAGCCCGGGCCGGAAAGCTTTCTTT. Translation: CASSPGRKAFF.

A few counts support this clonotype. The rearrangement joins TRBV28 to TRBJ1-6; 8 bases line up with TRBD1. The CDR3 sequence is 16 residues long. With V trimmed by 6 bases and J by 12 bases, 16 bases remained unmatched. Germline CDR1 reads MDHEN; CDR2 reads SYDVKM. The CDR3 loop is CASSRQGFGNIQPLHF. The CDR3 nucleotides are TGTGCCAGCAGCCGACAGGGGTTTGGGAACATTCAACCCCTCCACTTT.

The rearrangement joins TRBV20-1 to TRBJ2-3, with TRBD2 matching 9 bases. V shed 1 base, J shed 6 bases, and the junction held 8 bases outside the gene matches. Germline values: CDR1 DFQATT, CDR2 SNEGSKA (reference sequence). The CDR3 is 15 amino acids. The CDR3 region has the DNA TGCAGTGCTAGAGTGGGAGCGGGGGGTAGGGATACGCAGTATTTT. It specifies CSARVGAGGRDTQYF.

This clonotype occurred many times. V usage is TRBV27 and J usage is TRBJ2-1; 11 bases fit TRBD1. With V trimmed by 5 bases and J by 3 bases, 3 bases remained unmatched. The CDR3 contains 15 residues. Germline values: CDR1 MNHEY, CDR2 SMNVEV (reference sequence). This chain's CDR3 is CASSPGTGGYNEQFF. DNA for the CDR3: TGTGCCAGCAGTCCCGGGACAGGGGGCTACAATGAGCAGTTCTTC.

This clonotype has only a few counts. The rearrangement uses TRBV2 and TRBJ2-2, with TRBD1 matching over 7 bases. The CDR3 spans 13 residues. Germline trimming cut 8 bases from V and 5 bases from J; bases unmatched to any gene: 5. Germline V gene lookup returns CDR1 SNHLY and CDR2 FYNNEI. In nucleotides, the CDR3 is TGTGCCAGCGGACAGGAACAGACCGGGGAGCTGTTTTTT. It is translated as CASGQEQTGELFF.

Many counts were recorded for this clonotype. The rearrangement links TRBV5-1 to TRBJ2-1; D uncertain. The CDR3 is 15 amino acids. Trimming left V 0 bases short and J 1 base short, with 8 bases between. CDR1 and CDR2 from the germline V gene are SGHRS and YFSETQ. The chain's CDR3 is CASSLGAGSYNEQFF. The CDR3 DNA reads TGCGCCAGCAGCTTGGGAGCCGGGTCCTACAATGAGCAGTTCTTC.

This clonotype was detected ten times or more. The V gene is TRBV6-2 or TRBV6-3, the J gene TRBJ1-1, with 8 bases matching TRBD1. The CDR3 extends over 15 amino acids. From germline, CDR1 is MNHEY and CDR2 SVGEGT. With 0 bases clipped from V and 4 bases from J, the junction kept 4 bases outside the gene matches. In nucleotides, the CDR3 is TGTGCCAGCAGTTACTCGAGACAGGGGCTCACTGAAGCTTTCTTT. It specifies CASSYSRQGLTEAFF.